The 27 T cell receptor beta chains listed next were all sequenced from one sample in a study of T cells in Graves' hyperthyroidism and ophthalmopathy. Template material for amplifying TCR beta CDR3 regions consisted of RNA transcripts. When the TCR CDR3 underwent first-round RT-PCR, the HTBI primer set was used. TCRdb re-called the multiplex PCR reads through MiXCR, storing one row per CDR3 protein. Of 480,000 or so distinct CDR3 sequences in the sample, over 35% were seen once. The sequenced sample consisted of peripheral blood or thyroid tissue (not recorded which). These receptors were taken from an adult woman with Graves' disease, either hyperthyroidism or ophthalmopathy (not recorded which).

The sample holds many counts of this clonotype. The chain couples TRBV7-9 to TRBJ2-7; D possibly matches TRBD1 or TRBD2 (5 bases each). V was shortened by 1 base and J by 0 bases, with 10 bases between the two germline ends. Per the germline V gene, CDR1 is SEHNR and CDR2 is FQNEAQ (reference sequence). CDR3 length equals 15 residues. The CDR3 sequence is CASSLGTGPSYEQYF. The CDR3 region has the DNA TGTGCCAGCAGCTTAGGTACGGGGCCCTCCTACGAGCAGTACTTC.

The chain links TRBV4-3 to TRBJ1-6; TRBD1 matches 12 bases. Germline V CDR1 and CDR2: LGHNA, YSLEER. The CDR3 consists of 17 residues. Unmatched junction bases numbered 5, after V lost 1 base and J lost 7 bases. Written as DNA, the CDR3 is TGCGCCAGCAGCCAAGGGGACAGGGGGCAAATGAATTCACCCCTCCACTTT. Its protein product is CASSQGDRGQMNSPLHF.

This clonotype was picked up many times. V usage is TRBV24-1 and J usage is TRBJ1-2; the D gene is possibly TRBD1 (6 bases). With 0 bases removed from V and 4 bases from J, the gap between germline ends came to 8 bases. Germline lookup yields CDR1 KGHDR and CDR2 SFDVKD. This CDR3 region has 14 residues. CDR3 nucleotide sequence: TGTGCCACCAGTGATTTGACAGGGACCTATGGCTACACCTTC. This translates into CATSDLTGTYGYTF.

As to this clonotype: A single base separates this from a much larger clone, so it may be a read error. The V call is TRBV20-1, the J call TRBJ1-2; no clear D gene. Germline V gene lookup returns CDR1 DFQATT and CDR2 SNEGSKA (reference sequence). The V end was cut by 2 bases, the J end by 2 bases, with 9 bases between. The CDR3 contains 13 residues. This CDR3 reads CSARNITNYGYTF. The CDR3 nucleotides are TGCAGTGCTAGAAATATTACAAACTATGGCTACACCTTC.

The V and J genes are TRBV15 and TRBJ1-4; 10 bases map to TRBD1. With V trimmed by 6 bases and J by 7 bases, 5 bases remained unmatched. Per germline, CDR1 LNHNV and CDR2 YYDKDF (reference sequence). The CDR3 covers 14 residues. The CDR3 DNA reads as TGTGCCACCAGGGGGACAGGGGAGAGTGAAAAACTGTTTTTT. Translation gives CATRGTGESEKLFF.

This clonotype was counted only a few times. V gene TRBV19 combines with J gene TRBJ1-4, with TRBD1 identical over 7 bases. The CDR3 is made up of 13 amino acids. Germline V gene data show CDR1 as LNHDA and CDR2 as SQIVND (reference sequence). J was trimmed by 13 bases and V by 3 bases; bases with no gene match: 8. The CDR3 here is CASSMMGQPRLFF. The CDR3 nucleotides are TGTGCCAGTAGTATGATGGGACAGCCTCGACTGTTTTTT.

The chain joins TRBV12-3 or TRBV12-4 to TRBJ1-5; a possible D gene is TRBD1 (5 bases). V was trimmed by 0 bases and J by 5 bases, leaving 11 bases between them. The CDR3 runs to 15 residues. CDR3 loop: CASSLALRGDQPQHF. For the CDR3, the DNA is TGTGCCAGCAGTTTAGCCCTAAGGGGAGATCAGCCCCAGCATTTT.

As DNA, the CDR3 is TGTGCCAGCAGTGAACGCCCGGAAACTAATGAAAAACTGTTTTTT. This encodes CASSERPETNEKLFF. This sequence joins TRBV6-1 and TRBJ1-4, with D hard to call. Germline CDR1 reads MNHNS; CDR2 reads SASEGT. V shed 2 bases and J shed 1 base, with 8 bases lying between them. CDR3 length: 15 residues.

The chain recombines TRBV28 with TRBJ1-2, with 7 bases lining up with TRBD1. The CDR3 is made up of 12 amino acids. Germline CDR1 and CDR2: MDHEN and SYDVKM. J lost 7 bases, V lost 3 bases, and 2 bases had no gene match. The chain's CDR3 is CASSLRGLGYTF. As DNA, the CDR3 is TGTGCCAGCAGTTTGAGGGGGCTTGGCTACACCTTC.

The genes are TRBV7-6 and TRBJ2-5, with D hard to call. This CDR3 is built from 15 residues. With 5 bases removed from V and 1 base from J, the gap between germline ends came to 14 bases. Germline V gives CDR1 SGHVS, CDR2 FNYEAQ. CDR3 region: CASSPAVALQETQYF. The CDR3 bases are TGTGCCAGCAGCCCGGCGGTAGCCCTCCAAGAGACCCAGTACTTC.

The rearrangement links TRBV12-3 or TRBV12-4 to TRBJ1-1; D gene unclear. The V gene lost 6 bases and the J gene lost 9 bases, with 8 bases spanning the gap. CDR3 size: 10 residues. CDR3 bases: TGTGCCAGCAGGACGGGAAAAGCTTTCTTT. This translates into CASRTGKAFF.

As concerns this clonotype: A read error may account for a junction end that differs from germline. The chain joins TRBV24-1 to TRBJ2-3; 7 nucleotides line up with TRBD1. This CDR3 contains 14 residues. The germline V gene has CDR1 KGHDR and CDR2 SFDVKD. The CDR3 bases are TGTGCCACCAGTGGGGGACAGTACACAGGTACGCAGTATTTT. Translation: CATSGGQYTGTQYF.

This clonotype came up a few times. The chain uses TRBV7-2 and TRBJ1-1; D is undetermined. Germline CDR1 SGHTA, CDR2 FQGNSA. Trimming took 1 base from V and 0 from J, leaving 9 bases between them. The CDR3 loop spans 15 amino acids. CDR3 amino acids: CASSLGGYMNTEAFF. The CDR3 DNA reads as TGTGCCAGCAGCTTAGGGGGATACATGAACACTGAAGCTTTCTTT.

The rearrangement links TRBV19 to TRBJ2-3; 9 bases fit TRBD1. The CDR3 runs 15 residues. V gave up 3 bases and J gave up 2 bases; unmatched junction bases: 3. In germline, CDR1 is LNHDA, CDR2 SQIVND (reference sequence). The CDR3 protein is CASSIRTGATDTQYF. The DNA for the CDR3 is TGTGCCAGTAGTATCCGGACAGGGGCCACAGATACGCAGTATTTT.

J is TRBJ2-2 and V is TRBV2; TRBD2 might be the D (6 bases). CDR1 is SNHLY and CDR2 is FYNNEI in the germline V gene. The CDR3 loop spans 11 amino acids. V was trimmed by 10 bases and J by 6 bases, leaving 9 bases between them. Written as DNA, the CDR3 is TGTGCCAAGGGGACTGCCGGGGAGCTGTTTTTT. Amino acid sequence: CAKGTAGELFF.

A few counts support this clonotype. The rearrangement joins TRBV9 to TRBJ2-7; D tentatively reads TRBD1 or TRBD2 (6 bases each). This CDR3 is 14 amino acids long. Germline lookup yields CDR1 SGDLS and CDR2 YYNGEE. V lost 3 bases and J lost 0, with 10 bases in between. The DNA for the CDR3 is TGTGCCAGCAGCGAGGGGGGTAGCTCCTACGAGCAGTACTTC. It yields the protein CASSEGGSSYEQYF. Filled out from reference TRBV9 and TRBJ2-7, the complete variable domain reads DSGVTQTPKHLITATGQRVTLRCSPRSGDLSVYWYQQSLDQGLQFLIQYYNGEERAKGNILERFSAQQFPDLHSELNLSSLELGDSALYFCASSEGGSSYEQYFGPGTRLTVT.

With regard to this clonotype: The limits of the CDR3 on the DNA are not certain, so only TCRdb's listed CDR3 is given. The chain links TRBV11-2 to TRBJ2-7; the DNA was not compared with TRBD1, the D call given in the table. The CDR3 is 21 residues long, counting both termini. Germline CDR1 and CDR2: SGHAT and FQNNGV. The CDR3 loop is CASSFYICSAVAGQRANEQYF.

This clonotype was counted only a few times. The chain uses TRBV7-9 and TRBJ1-5, with D hard to call. The CDR3 contains 13 residues. Per germline, CDR1 SEHNR and CDR2 FQNEAQ (reference sequence). The V end lost 4 bases, the J end lost 5 bases, and 9 bases lay between the germline ends. As DNA, the CDR3 is TGTGCCAGCAGCTCTGGTTCAGATCAGCCCCAGCATTTT. Its protein product is CASSSGSDQPQHF.

As for this clonotype: No conserved phenylalanine or tryptophan ends this CDR3, so it is likely a read error. The V gene is TRBV5-6, the J gene TRBJ1-5, with D tentatively TRBD1 (5 bases). With 4 bases removed from V and 5 bases from J, the gap between germline ends came to 10 bases. Germline CDR1 and CDR2: SGHDT and YYEEEE. The CDR3 totals 13 residues. The CDR3 loop is CASSAGRDQPQHL. As DNA, the CDR3 is TGTGCCAGCAGCGCAGGGAGGGATCAGCCCCAGCATCTT.

The gene calls are TRBV5-4 and TRBJ1-5; a possible D gene is TRBD1 (6 bases). Germline V gene data show CDR1 as SGHNT and CDR2 as YYREEE (reference sequence). The CDR3 runs 13 residues. Trimming shortened V by 5 bases and J by 3 bases, and 9 bases separated the two germline ends. The CDR3 loop is CASRQGPNQPQHF. CDR3 sequence (DNA): TGTGCCAGCAGACAGGGTCCCAATCAGCCCCAGCATTTT.

This clonotype was counted ten times or more. The DNA of the CDR3 is TGCGCCAGCAGCTTGGACGGGGGCCTTAGGGGCTACACCTTC. Amino acids: CASSLDGGLRGYTF. The rearrangement uses TRBV5-1 and TRBJ1-2, with D possibly being TRBD1 (6 bases). Germline CDR1 and CDR2: SGHRS and YFSETQ. The V end lost 0 bases, the J end lost 8 bases, and 14 bases lay between the germline ends. The CDR3 has 14 amino acids.

This chain joins TRBV10-3 and TRBJ1-6; 7 bases align to TRBD1. V trimming: 6 bases; J trimming: 10 bases; junction bases outside the gene matches: 15. The CDR3 spans 16 residues. Per germline, CDR1 ENHRY and CDR2 SYGVKD. CDR3 sequence: CAISPRTGNGGSPLHF. The CDR3 DNA reads as TGTGCCATCAGCCCCAGGACAGGCAACGGGGGGTCACCCCTCCACTTT.

This clonotype was observed a handful of times. The V and J genes are TRBV20-1 and TRBJ1-1; TRBD1 agrees at 8 bases. Per the germline V gene, CDR1 is DFQATT and CDR2 is SNEGSKA (reference sequence). V dropped 6 bases and J dropped 9; count of bases not matched to a gene: 9. The CDR3 is 12 amino acids. The CDR3 protein is CSASETGVQAFF. CDR3 coding DNA: TGCAGTGCCAGTGAGACAGGGGTACAAGCTTTCTTT.

The chain joins TRBV20-1 to TRBJ1-4, with a tentative D call TRBD1 (5 bases). Germline CDR1 reads DFQATT; CDR2 reads SNEGSKA (reference sequence). The CDR3 sequence is 12 residues long. Trimming took 3 bases from V and 11 from J, leaving 13 bases between them. The CDR3 loop reads CSASDSGGKLFF. CDR3 DNA sequence: TGCAGTGCTAGTGACAGCGGGGGGAAACTGTTTTTT.

This clonotype was observed many times. The rearrangement joins TRBV2 to TRBJ1-2, with D tentatively TRBD1 (6 bases). V lost 2 bases and J 2 bases, leaving 15 bases between the germline ends. The germline V gene has CDR1 SNHLY and CDR2 FYNNEI. This CDR3 contains 16 residues. CDR3: CASSEWAGEVNYGYTF. The DNA of the CDR3 is TGTGCCAGCAGTGAATGGGCAGGGGAAGTAAACTATGGCTACACCTTC.

The V gene is TRBV9, the J gene TRBJ2-7, with a possible D match to TRBD2 (5 bases). Gene TRBJ2-5 matches the end of the DNA better, so the J call may be wrong. The CDR3 spans 14 residues. Germline loops: CDR1 SGDLS, CDR2 YYNGEE. The CDR3 loop is CASSDTRSGETQYF. In nucleotides, the CDR3 is TGTGCCAGCAGTGATACCCGATCGGGGGAGACCCAGTACTTC.

The J gene is TRBJ1-3, the V gene TRBV10-2, with 7 bases matching TRBD1. Germline V gene sequence: CDR1 WSHSY, CDR2 SAAADI. The length of the CDR3 is 16 residues. With V trimmed by 8 bases and J by 0 bases, 10 bases remained unmatched. CDR3 sequence (DNA): TGCGCCAGCGGAGACAGGGCCACTGACTCTGGAAACACCATATATTTT. This codes for CASGDRATDSGNTIYF.